Given below is one TCR beta chain in context. Its antigen is not known. This sample is drawn from a study of chemoradiotherapy in HPV16-positive cancers. Turning to the study itself: Functional T-cell assays on a couple of HPV16-positive patients' cells defined candidate HPV-specific clones and common TCR motifs. Whole-study results and caveats: Candidate HPV-specific clones and E7-related TCR motifs grew in tumor during treatment. Functional assays defining HPV-specific T cells used only a couple of HPV16-positive patients. Better recurrence-free survival went with HPV-responsive T-cell expansion in HPV16-positive patients.

TCRdb's copy holds only in-frame clones and misses some; the assay was immunoSEQ multiplex PCR. Of 5,500 to 8,000 clones detected, around four fifths appear once; the ten largest clones hold approximately 17%. With V trimmed by 2 bases and J by 1 base, 10 bases remained unmatched. This CDR3 is 17 amino acids long. Germline V gene data show CDR1 as MDHEN and CDR2 as SYDVKM. This specimen was taken from a patient who underwent chemoradiotherapy. The rearrangement links TRBV28 to TRBJ1-1; TRBD1 agrees at 7 bases. This TCR was recovered from a human donor with HPV-associated anogenital cancer. CDR3 coding DNA: TGTGCCAGCAGTTTAATTGGGGACAGCCGCCCGAACACTGAAGCTTTCTTT. It is translated as CASSLIGDSRPNTEAFF.